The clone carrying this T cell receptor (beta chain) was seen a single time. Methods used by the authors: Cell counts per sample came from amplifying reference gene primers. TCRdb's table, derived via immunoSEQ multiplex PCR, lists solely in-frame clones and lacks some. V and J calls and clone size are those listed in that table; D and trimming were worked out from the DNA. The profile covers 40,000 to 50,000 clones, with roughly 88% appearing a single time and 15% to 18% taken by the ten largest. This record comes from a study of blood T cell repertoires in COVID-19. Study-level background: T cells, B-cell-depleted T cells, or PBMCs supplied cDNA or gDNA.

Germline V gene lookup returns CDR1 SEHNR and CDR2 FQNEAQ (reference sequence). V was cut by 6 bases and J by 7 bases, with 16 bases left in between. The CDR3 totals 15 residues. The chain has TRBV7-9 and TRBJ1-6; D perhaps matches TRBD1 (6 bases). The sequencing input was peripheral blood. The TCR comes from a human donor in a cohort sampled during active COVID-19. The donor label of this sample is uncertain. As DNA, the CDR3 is TGTGCCAGCAGTTACCCCCAGGGGCCCAATTCACCCCTCCACTTT. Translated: CASSYPQGPNSPLHF.